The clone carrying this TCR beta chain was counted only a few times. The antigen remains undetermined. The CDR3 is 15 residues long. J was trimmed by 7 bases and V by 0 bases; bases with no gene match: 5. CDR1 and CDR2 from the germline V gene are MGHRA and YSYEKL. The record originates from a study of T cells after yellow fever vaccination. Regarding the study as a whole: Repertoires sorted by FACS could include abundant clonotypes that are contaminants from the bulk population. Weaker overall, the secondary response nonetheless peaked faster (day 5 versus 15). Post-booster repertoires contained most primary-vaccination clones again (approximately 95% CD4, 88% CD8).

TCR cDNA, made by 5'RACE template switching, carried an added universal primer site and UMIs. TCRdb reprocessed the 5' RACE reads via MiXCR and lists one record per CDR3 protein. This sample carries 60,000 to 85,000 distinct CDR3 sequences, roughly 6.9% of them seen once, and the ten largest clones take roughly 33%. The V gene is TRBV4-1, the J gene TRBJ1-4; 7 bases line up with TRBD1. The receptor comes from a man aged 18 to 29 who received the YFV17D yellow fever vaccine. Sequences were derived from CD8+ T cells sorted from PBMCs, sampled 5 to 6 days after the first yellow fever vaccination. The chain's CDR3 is CASSQEGGWGEKLFF. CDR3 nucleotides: TGCGCCAGCAGCCAAGAAGGGGGCTGGGGTGAAAAACTGTTTTTT.